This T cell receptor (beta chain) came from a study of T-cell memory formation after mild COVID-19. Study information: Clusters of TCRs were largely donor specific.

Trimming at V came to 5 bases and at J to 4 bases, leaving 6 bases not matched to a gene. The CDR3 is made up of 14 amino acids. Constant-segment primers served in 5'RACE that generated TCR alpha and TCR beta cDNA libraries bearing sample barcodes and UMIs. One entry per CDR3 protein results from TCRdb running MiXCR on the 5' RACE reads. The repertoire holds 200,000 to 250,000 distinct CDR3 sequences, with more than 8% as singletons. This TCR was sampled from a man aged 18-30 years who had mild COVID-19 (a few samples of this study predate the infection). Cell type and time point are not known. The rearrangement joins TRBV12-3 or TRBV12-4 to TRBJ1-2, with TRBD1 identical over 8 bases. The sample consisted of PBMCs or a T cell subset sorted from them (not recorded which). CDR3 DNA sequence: TGTGCCAGCAGTCCCCCAGGGGGCGCCTATGGCTACACCTTC. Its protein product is CASSPPGGAYGYTF.